This TCR beta chain stems from a study of OX40 agonist ivuxolimab in advanced cancers. Looking at the study overall: A mean age of around 60 years, range about 20 to 79, was recorded, and over 65% were male. Findings of the study overall: At doses 0.1 to 3.0 mg/kg, CD4+ and CD8+ clones expanded.

Assay used: immunoSEQ multiplex PCR; TCRdb lists only in-frame clones, some missing. The sample lists some 33,000 clones; about nine tenths were seen once. Autoimmune disease history or systemic immunosuppression excluded patients. Details on this clone: No antigen is known for it. One end of the junction varies from germline; a read error may be responsible.

This TCR came from an adult with an advanced solid tumor such as melanoma, head and neck, liver or kidney cancer. The source material was CD4+ or CD8+ T cells sorted from blood, sampled in a trial of the OX40 agonist ivuxolimab.

The CDR3 loop is CASSLFRSSEQYF. Here the CDR3 DNA reads TGTGCCAGCAGTTTATTCCGCTCCTCCGAGCAGTACTTC. This chain uses TRBV27 with TRBJ2-7; the D is unclear. CDR3 length: 13 residues. CDR1 is MNHEY, CDR2 SMNVEV, per germline (reference sequence).